A selection of T cell receptor beta chains follows, all from one sample in a study of CD4 and CD8 cells across lung adenocarcinoma regions. TCRdb independently ran MiXCR on the PCR reads; one entry per CDR3 protein. The table includes about 23,000 distinct CDR3 sequences, around 52% detected once. Sample: CD4+ T cells from the center of a lung tumor. All receptors derive from a male donor with lung adenocarcinoma. The CD4 and CD8 labels of this study may be unreliable. Both conserved end residues are part of each CDR3. Fields, in order: clone size, J gene, V gene, D gene, CDR3 DNA, CDR3 protein. The D gene is left open where the match is weak. Expanded clones are given a class, and other clones once, few, many or no size at all.

clone_size: NA
j_call: TRBJ2-3
v_call: TRBV27
d_call: TRBD2
cdr3_nt: TGTGCCAGCGGCTCGGGGAGGGGAGCCGAAGATACGCAGTATTTT
cdr3_aa: CASGSGRGAEDTQYF

clone_size: NA
j_call: TRBJ2-4
v_call: TRBV10-2
d_call: NA
cdr3_nt: TGTGCGGGGCGCGGGGGCCGAGCCAAAAAGATCCAGTACTTC
cdr3_aa: CAGRGGRAKKIQYF

clone_size: few
j_call: TRBJ2-6
v_call: TRBV6-1
d_call: NA
cdr3_nt: TGTGCCAGCAGTCCCCTTTCTGGGGCCAACGTCCTGACTTTC
cdr3_aa: CASSPLSGANVLTF

clone_size: NA
j_call: TRBJ2-3
v_call: TRBV27
d_call: NA
cdr3_nt: TGTGCCCGCGCCCGGGGGCTGTTAGCCACAGACACTCAGTACTTT
cdr3_aa: CARARGLLATDTQYF

clone_size: once
j_call: TRBJ2-7
v_call: TRBV11-1
d_call: TRBD2
cdr3_nt: TGTGCCAGCAGCTCGGGACTAGCGGGAGGGTCCCAGTACTTC
cdr3_aa: CASSSGLAGGSQYF

clone_size: NA
j_call: TRBJ1-2
v_call: TRBV7-2
d_call: NA
cdr3_nt: TGTGCCAGCAGCTCCCGTGGAGGGGATGGCTACACCTTC
cdr3_aa: CASSSRGGDGYTF

clone_size: medium-sized
j_call: TRBJ2-7
v_call: TRBV6-1
d_call: TRBD2
cdr3_nt: TGTGCCAGCAGTCAGGGAGGGACCTACGAGCAGTACTTC
cdr3_aa: CASSQGGTYEQYF

clone_size: NA
j_call: TRBJ2-3
v_call: TRBV27
d_call: NA
cdr3_nt: TGTGGCCGCAGCACGGGATTTCGAGCCAAAAATACGCAGTATTTT
cdr3_aa: CGRSTGFRAKNTQYF

clone_size: medium-sized
j_call: TRBJ2-5
v_call: TRBV6-1
d_call: NA
cdr3_nt: TGTGCCAGCAGTCAATTGGCGGATCCTAAAGAGACCCAGTACTTC
cdr3_aa: CASSQLADPKETQYF

clone_size: NA
j_call: TRBJ2-2
v_call: TRBV10-3
d_call: NA
cdr3_nt: TGTGCCCGGGGCCTCCAGTCCGGAATTCCAGATACGCAGTTTTTT
cdr3_aa: CARGLQSGIPDTQFF

clone_size: once
j_call: TRBJ2-4
v_call: TRBV6-1
d_call: TRBD2
cdr3_nt: TGTGCCAGCAGGGGGGGACTAGCGATGGAGGCGCAGTACTTC
cdr3_aa: CASRGGLAMEAQYF

clone_size: NA
j_call: TRBJ2-1
v_call: TRBV6-1
d_call: NA
cdr3_nt: TGTGCCAGCAAAAGCGCCTCTAAGCGGGAGCAGTTCTTC
cdr3_aa: CASKSASKREQFF

clone_size: NA
j_call: TRBJ2-7
v_call: TRBV11-3
d_call: NA
cdr3_nt: TGTGCCAGCAGCTTAAAGAATCCCCCCGGGACGGCCCCTTACGAGCAGTACTTC
cdr3_aa: CASSLKNPPGTAPYEQYF

clone_size: NA
j_call: TRBJ2-3
v_call: TRBV6-4
d_call: NA
cdr3_nt: TGTGCCAGCAGTGACGGGACCACAGATACGCAGTATTTT
cdr3_aa: CASSDGTTDTQYF

clone_size: many
j_call: TRBJ2-1
v_call: TRBV6-5
d_call: TRBD2
cdr3_nt: TGTGCCAGCAGTTATTCGTGGGGGGGGTACAATGAGCAGTTCTTC
cdr3_aa: CASSYSWGGYNEQFF

clone_size: NA
j_call: TRBJ2-1
v_call: TRBV10-3
d_call: NA
cdr3_nt: TGTGCCATCAGCGGGGGATTATACAATGAGCAGTTCTTC
cdr3_aa: CAISGGLYNEQFF

clone_size: NA
j_call: TRBJ2-3
v_call: TRBV28
d_call: NA
cdr3_nt: TGTGCCACCTCGGTCCAAGCAGATACGCAGTATTTT
cdr3_aa: CATSVQADTQYF

clone_size: NA
j_call: TRBJ2-1
v_call: TRBV6-5
d_call: TRBD2
cdr3_nt: TGTGCCAGCAGGTTAGCGGGAGGAGGGAATGAGCAGTTCTTC
cdr3_aa: CASRLAGGGNEQFF

clone_size: medium-sized
j_call: TRBJ1-2
v_call: TRBV6-1
d_call: NA
cdr3_nt: TGTGCCAGCAGTGAAGTGCCCGGGGAGGGTGGCTACACCTTC
cdr3_aa: CASSEVPGEGGYTF

clone_size: NA
j_call: TRBJ2-3
v_call: TRBV6-5
d_call: NA
cdr3_nt: TGTGCCAGCAGTTCCCCAGTGCGCACCGGGACGCAGTATTTT
cdr3_aa: CASSSPVRTGTQYF

clone_size: once
j_call: TRBJ2-3
v_call: TRBV6-1
d_call: NA
cdr3_nt: TGTGCCAGCAGCCTCCAGGCCGGAAGTCCAGGGACGCAGTATTTT
cdr3_aa: CASSLQAGSPGTQYF

clone_size: NA
j_call: TRBJ2-4
v_call: TRBV6-1
d_call: TRBD2
cdr3_nt: TGTGCCAGCAGTGAAAGGGGAGGGGGGGGACTAGACCAAAACATTCAGTACTTC
cdr3_aa: CASSERGGGGLDQNIQYF